The present entry profiles one TCR beta chain with its context. The data originate from a study of blood T cell repertoires in COVID-19. The V end was cut by 0 bases, the J end by 5 bases, with 13 bases between. The CDR3 totals 16 residues. Germline V CDR1 and CDR2: MNHNS, SASEGT. Method: immunoSEQ multiplex PCR; TCRdb's copy keeps in-frame clones and lacks some. The sample yields 300,000 or so clones, roughly nine tenths seen once. This TCR was sampled from a man in his fifties or sixties who had recovered from COVID-19. The chain has TRBV6-1 and TRBJ1-4; possibly TRBD1 for D (5 bases). Source material: PBMCs or T cells enriched from blood (not recorded which). The CDR3 loop reads CASSEAIGGTNEKLFF. The CDR3 bases are TGTGCCAGCAGTGAAGCGATCGGGGGGACGAATGAAAAACTGTTTTTT.